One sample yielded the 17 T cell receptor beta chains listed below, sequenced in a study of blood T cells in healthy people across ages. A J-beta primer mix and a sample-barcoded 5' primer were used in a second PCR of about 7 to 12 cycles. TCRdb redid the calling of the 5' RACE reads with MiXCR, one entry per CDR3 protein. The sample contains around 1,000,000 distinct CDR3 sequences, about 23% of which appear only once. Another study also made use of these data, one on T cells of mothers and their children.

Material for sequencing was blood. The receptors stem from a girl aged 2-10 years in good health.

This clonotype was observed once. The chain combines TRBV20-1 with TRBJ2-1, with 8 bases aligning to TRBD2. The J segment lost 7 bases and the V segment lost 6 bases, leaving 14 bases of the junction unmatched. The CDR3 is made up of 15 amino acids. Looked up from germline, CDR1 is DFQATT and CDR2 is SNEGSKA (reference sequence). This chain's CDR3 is CSAVGGSGIGNEQFF. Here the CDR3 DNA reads TGCAGTGCCGTGGGTGGTAGCGGGATAGGTAATGAGCAGTTCTTC.

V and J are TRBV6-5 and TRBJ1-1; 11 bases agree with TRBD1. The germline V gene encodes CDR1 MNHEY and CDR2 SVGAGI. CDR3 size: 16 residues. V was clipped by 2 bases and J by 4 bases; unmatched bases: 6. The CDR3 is CASSYGFGTGGTEAFF. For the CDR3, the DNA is TGTGCCAGCAGTTACGGTTTTGGGACAGGGGGCACTGAAGCTTTCTTT.

CDR3 nucleotide sequence: TGTGCCAGCGGGGGCCCGCGGGGCCAAGAGACCCAGTACTTC. Translated: CASGGPRGQETQYF. The gene calls are TRBV2 and TRBJ2-5, with D perhaps matching TRBD1 or TRBD2 (6 bases each). Germline assignment: CDR1 SNHLY and CDR2 FYNNEI. The CDR3 is 14 residues long. V was pared by 8 bases and J by 1 base, with 14 bases between.

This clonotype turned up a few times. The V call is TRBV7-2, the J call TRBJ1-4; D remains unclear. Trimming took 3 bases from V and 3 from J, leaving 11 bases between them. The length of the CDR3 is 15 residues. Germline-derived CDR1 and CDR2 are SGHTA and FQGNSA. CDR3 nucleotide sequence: TGTGCCAGCAGCTTCTTCGAGCGGCCTAATGAAAAACTGTTTTTT. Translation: CASSFFERPNEKLFF.

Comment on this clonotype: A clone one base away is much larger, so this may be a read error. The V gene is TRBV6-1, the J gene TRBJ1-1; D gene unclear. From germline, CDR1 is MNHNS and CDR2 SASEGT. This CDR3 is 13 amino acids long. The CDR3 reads CASSWERNTEALF. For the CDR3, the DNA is TGTGCCAGCAGTTGGGAAAGGAACACTGAAGCTCTCTTT.

CDR3 nucleotides: TGTGCCAGCAGCACCGACAGGGGGGTCAACGCGTACCAAGAGACCCAGTACTTC. Amino acids: CASSTDRGVNAYQETQYF. This chain uses TRBV7-8 with TRBJ2-5; 9 bases align to TRBD1. Per the germline V gene, CDR1 is SGHVS and CDR2 is FQNEAQ. The CDR3 totals 18 residues. V dropped 5 bases and J dropped 0; count of bases not matched to a gene: 13.

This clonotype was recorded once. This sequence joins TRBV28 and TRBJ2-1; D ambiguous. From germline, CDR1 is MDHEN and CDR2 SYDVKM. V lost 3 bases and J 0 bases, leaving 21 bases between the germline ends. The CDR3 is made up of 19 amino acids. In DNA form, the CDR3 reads TGTGCCAGCAGTTTTTTCGGCTCCATTCTGCCGAGCTCCTACAATGAGCAGTTCTTC. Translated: CASSFFGSILPSSYNEQFF.

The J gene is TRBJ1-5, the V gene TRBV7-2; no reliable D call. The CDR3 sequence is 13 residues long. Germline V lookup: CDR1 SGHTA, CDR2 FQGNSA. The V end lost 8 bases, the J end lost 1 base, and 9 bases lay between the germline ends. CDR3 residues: CASGWRSNQPQHF. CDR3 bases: TGTGCCAGCGGTTGGAGGAGCAATCAGCCCCAGCATTTT.

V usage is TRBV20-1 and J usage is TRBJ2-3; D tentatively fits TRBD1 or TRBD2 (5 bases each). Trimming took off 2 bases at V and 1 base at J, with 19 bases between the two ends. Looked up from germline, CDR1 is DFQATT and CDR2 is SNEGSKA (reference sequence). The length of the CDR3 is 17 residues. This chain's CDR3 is CSARPAQGVRGTDTQYF. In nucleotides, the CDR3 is TGCAGTGCTAGACCCGCCCAGGGAGTGAGGGGCACAGATACGCAGTATTTT.

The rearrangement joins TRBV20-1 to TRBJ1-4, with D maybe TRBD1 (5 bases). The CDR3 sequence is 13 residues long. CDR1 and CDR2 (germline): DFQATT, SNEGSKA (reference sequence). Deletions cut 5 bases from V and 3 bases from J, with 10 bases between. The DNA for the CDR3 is TGCAGTGCTCCAGGGAGGGCTAATGAAAAACTGTTTTTT. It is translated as CSAPGRANEKLFF.

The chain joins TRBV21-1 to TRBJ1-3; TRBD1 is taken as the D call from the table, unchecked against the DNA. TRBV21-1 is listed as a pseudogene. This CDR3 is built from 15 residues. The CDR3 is CASNDTGGTGNTIYF. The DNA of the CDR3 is TGTGCCAGCAACGACACAGGGGGGACAGGAAACACCATATATTTT.

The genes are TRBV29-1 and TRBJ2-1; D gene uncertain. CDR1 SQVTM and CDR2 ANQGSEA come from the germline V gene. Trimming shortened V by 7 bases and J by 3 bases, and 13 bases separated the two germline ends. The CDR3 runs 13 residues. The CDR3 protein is CSARLPYYNEQFF. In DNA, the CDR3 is TGCAGCGCCCGGTTGCCATACTACAATGAGCAGTTCTTC.

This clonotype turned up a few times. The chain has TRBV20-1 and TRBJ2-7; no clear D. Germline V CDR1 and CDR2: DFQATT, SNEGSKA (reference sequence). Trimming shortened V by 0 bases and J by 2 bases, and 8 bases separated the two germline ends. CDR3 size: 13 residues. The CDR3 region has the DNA TGCAGTGCTAGAGACCAGGAAACCTACGAGCAGTACTTC. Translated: CSARDQETYEQYF.

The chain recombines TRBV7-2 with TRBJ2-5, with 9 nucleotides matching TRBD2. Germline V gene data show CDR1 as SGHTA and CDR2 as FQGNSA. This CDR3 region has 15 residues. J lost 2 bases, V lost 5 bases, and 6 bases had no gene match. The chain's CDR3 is CASSLSGGRQETQYF. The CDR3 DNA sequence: TGTGCCAGCAGCCTTAGCGGGGGCCGACAAGAGACCCAGTACTTC.

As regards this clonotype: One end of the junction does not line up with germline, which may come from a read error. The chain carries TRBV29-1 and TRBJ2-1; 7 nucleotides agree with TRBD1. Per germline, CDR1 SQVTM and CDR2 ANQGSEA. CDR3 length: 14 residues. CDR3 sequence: CSGERGRVYNEQFF. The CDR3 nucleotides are TGCAGCGGTGAAAGGGGGCGCGTCTACAATGAGCAGTTCTTC.

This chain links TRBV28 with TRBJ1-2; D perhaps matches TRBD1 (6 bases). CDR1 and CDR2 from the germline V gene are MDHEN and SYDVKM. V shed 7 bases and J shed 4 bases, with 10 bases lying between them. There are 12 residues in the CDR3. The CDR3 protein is CASNMGAYGYTF. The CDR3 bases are TGTGCCAGCAACATGGGGGCCTATGGCTACACCTTC.

CDR3 residues: CSARGGPGEQFF. The CDR3 coding sequence is TGCAGTGCTAGAGGGGGGCCAGGAGAGCAGTTCTTC. The V call is TRBV20-1, the J call TRBJ2-1, with TRBD1 as a possible D gene (6 bases). The CDR3 loop spans 12 amino acids. Germline V gives CDR1 DFQATT, CDR2 SNEGSKA (reference sequence). V shed 1 base and J shed 10 bases, with 11 bases lying between them.